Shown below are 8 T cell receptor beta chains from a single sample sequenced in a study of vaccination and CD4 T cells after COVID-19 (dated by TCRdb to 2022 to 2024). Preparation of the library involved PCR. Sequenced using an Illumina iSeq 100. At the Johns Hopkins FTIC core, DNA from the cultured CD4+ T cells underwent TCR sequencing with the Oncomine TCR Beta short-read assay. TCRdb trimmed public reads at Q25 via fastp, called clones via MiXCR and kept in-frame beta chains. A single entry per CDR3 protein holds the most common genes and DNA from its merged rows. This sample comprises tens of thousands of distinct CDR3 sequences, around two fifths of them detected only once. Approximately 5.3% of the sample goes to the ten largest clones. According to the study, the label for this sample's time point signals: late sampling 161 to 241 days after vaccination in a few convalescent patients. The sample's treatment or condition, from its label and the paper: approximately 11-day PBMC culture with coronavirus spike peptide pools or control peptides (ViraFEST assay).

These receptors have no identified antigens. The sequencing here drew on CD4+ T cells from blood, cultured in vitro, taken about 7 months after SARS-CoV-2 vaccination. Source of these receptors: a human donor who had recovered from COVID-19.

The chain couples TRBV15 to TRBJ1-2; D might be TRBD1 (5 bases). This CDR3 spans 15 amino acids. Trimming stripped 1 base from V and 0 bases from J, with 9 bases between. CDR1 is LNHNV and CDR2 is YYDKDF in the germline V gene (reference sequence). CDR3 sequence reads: CATSRATGANYGYTF. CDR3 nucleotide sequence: TGTGCCACCAGCAGAGCCACGGGGGCTAACTATGGCTACACCTTC.

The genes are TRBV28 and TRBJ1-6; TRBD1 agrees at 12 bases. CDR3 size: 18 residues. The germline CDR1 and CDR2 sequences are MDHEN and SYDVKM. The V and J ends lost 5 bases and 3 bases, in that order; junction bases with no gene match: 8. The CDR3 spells CASSLPGTGGNYNSPLHF. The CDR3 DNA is TGTGCCAGCAGTCTCCCCGGGACAGGGGGCAACTATAATTCACCCCTCCACTTT.

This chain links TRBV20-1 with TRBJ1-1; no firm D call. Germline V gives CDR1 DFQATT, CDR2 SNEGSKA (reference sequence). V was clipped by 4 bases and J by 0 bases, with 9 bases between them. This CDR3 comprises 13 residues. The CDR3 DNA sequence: TGCAGTGCTAAAACACAGATGAACACTGAAGCTTTCTTT. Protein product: CSAKTQMNTEAFF.

CDR3: CSVLSLETQYF. CDR3 nucleotide sequence: TGCAGCGTTCTCTCTTTAGAGACCCAGTACTTC. This chain joins TRBV29-1 and TRBJ2-5; no clear D. The CDR3 is 11 residues long. Germline CDR1 and CDR2: SQVTM and ANQGSEA. Trimming stripped 5 bases from V and 4 bases from J, with 8 bases between. Complete variable domain (other parts from reference TRBV29-1 and TRBJ2-5): SAVISQKPSRDICQRGTSLTIQCQVDSQVTMMFWYRQQPGQSLTLIATANQGSEATYESGFVIDKFPISRPNLTFSTLTVSNMSPEDSSIYLCSVLSLETQYFGPGTRLLVL.

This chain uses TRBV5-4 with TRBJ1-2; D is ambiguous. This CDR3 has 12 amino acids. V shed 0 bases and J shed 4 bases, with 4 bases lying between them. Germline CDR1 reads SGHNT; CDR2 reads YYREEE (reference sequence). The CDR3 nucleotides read TGTGCCAGCAGCTTGGACTCCTATGGCTACACCTTC. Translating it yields CASSLDSYGYTF.

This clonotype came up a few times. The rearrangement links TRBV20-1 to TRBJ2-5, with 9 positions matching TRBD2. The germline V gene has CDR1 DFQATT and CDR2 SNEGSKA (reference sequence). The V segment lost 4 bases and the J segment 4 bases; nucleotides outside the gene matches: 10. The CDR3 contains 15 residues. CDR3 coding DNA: TGCAGTGCTATGAGGACTAGCGCGAGATCAGAGACCCAGTACTTC. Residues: CSAMRTSARSETQYF.

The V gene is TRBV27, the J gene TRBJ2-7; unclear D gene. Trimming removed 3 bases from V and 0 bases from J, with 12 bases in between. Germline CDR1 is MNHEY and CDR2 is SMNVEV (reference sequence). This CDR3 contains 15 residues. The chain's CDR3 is CASSLAQASSYEQYF. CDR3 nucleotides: TGTGCCAGCAGTTTGGCTCAGGCCAGCTCCTACGAGCAGTACTTC.

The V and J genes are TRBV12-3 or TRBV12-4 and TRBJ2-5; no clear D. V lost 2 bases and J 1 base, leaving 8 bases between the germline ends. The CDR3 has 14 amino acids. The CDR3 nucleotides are TGTGCCAGCAGTTTACACGGTTCCCAAGAGACCCAGTACTTC. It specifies CASSLHGSQETQYF.